Sequencing of this T cell receptor beta chain was carried out in a study of blood T cell repertoires in COVID-19. Whole-study context: Samples representing acute and convalescent COVID-19 were sourced from the United States, Italy and Spain. T cells, B-cell-depleted T cells, or PBMCs supplied cDNA or gDNA.

Germline trimming cut 6 bases from V and 0 bases from J; bases unmatched to any gene: 5. From germline, CDR1 is LNHDA and CDR2 SQIVND (reference sequence). The length of the CDR3 is 15 residues. In the source study's methods: Quantification of nucleated cells was approximated via reference gene primer amplification. Sequenced by immunoSEQ multiplex PCR; TCRdb stores in-frame clones only, minus some. Clone size and the V and J calls come from that table; the DNA yielded D and trimming. The sample lists about 120,000 clones, roughly 80% occurring once. V usage is TRBV19 and J usage is TRBJ1-5; TRBD1 agrees at 7 bases. What was sequenced was peripheral blood. This TCR was recovered from a man between 50 and 59 years old with acute or convalescent COVID-19. The CDR3 here is CASSRDRYSNQPQHF. The CDR3 DNA follows: TGTGCCAGTAGCCGGGACAGATATAGCAATCAGCCCCAGCATTTT.